The T cell receptor (beta chain) described here comes from a study of shared T cell receptors in the human thymus. Method: immunoSEQ multiplex PCR; TCRdb's copy keeps in-frame clones and lacks some. The sample shows hundreds of thousands of clones, approximately 87% of them seen only once. This CDR3 has 16 residues. J gave up 1 base and V 5 bases, and 9 bases lay outside the gene matches. CDR1 is SGHVS and CDR2 is FQNEAQ in the germline V gene. Separately, the same data were catalogued under a study of human thymus T cells. That report notes: Related reports documented highly overlapping thymic repertoires among unrelated individuals.

Sequenced sample: thymocytes. The rearrangement joins TRBV7-8 to TRBJ1-1; 8 positions match TRBD1. The source of this sequence is a boy less than two years old with a congenital heart defect. The DNA for the CDR3 is TGTGCCAGCAGCCTTCGCCAGGGGGCTAGGAACACTGAAGCTTTCTTT. As protein: CASSLRQGARNTEAFF.